This T cell receptor beta chain was obtained from a study of Ad26.COV2.S vaccination and SARS-CoV-2 variants. V was cut by 10 bases and J by 1 base, with 10 bases left in between. Germline CDR1 reads WSHSY; CDR2 reads SAAADI. The CDR3 extends over 13 amino acids. Here immunoSEQ multiplex PCR was the method, and the copy in TCRdb shows in-frame clones only, minus some. The sample holds hundreds of thousands of clones, 89% seen once. Treatment: some 20 received Ad26.COV2.S at low or high dose, single or two shots; 5 received placebo; per-sample allocation not given. Sampling was done on day 63 after the first vaccine or placebo injection.

The V gene is TRBV10-2, the J gene TRBJ2-2; no clear D gene. The sequenced sample was peripheral blood, obtained in a trial of Ad26.COV2.S vaccine versus placebo. The sequence was obtained from a person aged 18 to 59 who received the Ad26.COV2.S COVID-19 vaccine or a placebo. CDR3 residues: CATIQVNTGELFF. The CDR3 DNA reads as TGCGCCACCATTCAAGTGAACACCGGGGAGCTGTTTTTT.